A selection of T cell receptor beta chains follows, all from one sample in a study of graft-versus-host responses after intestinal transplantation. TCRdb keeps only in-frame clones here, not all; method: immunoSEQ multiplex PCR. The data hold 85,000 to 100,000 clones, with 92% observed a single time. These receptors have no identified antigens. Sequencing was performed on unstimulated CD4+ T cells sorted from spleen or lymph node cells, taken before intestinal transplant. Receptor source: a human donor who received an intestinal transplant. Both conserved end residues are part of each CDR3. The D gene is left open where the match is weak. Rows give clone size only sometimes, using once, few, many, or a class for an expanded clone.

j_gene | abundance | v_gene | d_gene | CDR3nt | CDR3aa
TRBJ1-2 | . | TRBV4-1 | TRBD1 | TGCGCCAGCAGCCAAGATCCCGGGACAGGGGCCTATGGCTACACCTTC | CASSQDPGTGAYGYTF
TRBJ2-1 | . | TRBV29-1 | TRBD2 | TGCAGCGTTCAAGGGGACTACCACCCTTATTACAATGAGCAGTTCTTC | CSVQGDYHPYYNEQFF
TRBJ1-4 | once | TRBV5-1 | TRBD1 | TGCGCCAGCAGCTTGGGACAGGGATTTTCAACTAATGAAAAACTGTTTTTT | CASSLGQGFSTNEKLFF
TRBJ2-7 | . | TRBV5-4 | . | TGTGCCAGCAGCCTACAGAGCGGGTACTCCTACGAGCAGTACTTC | CASSLQSGYSYEQYF
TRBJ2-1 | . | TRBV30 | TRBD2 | TGTGCCTGGAGTGTTTTGATCCCCGGGGGGTCCTACAATGAGCAGTTCTTC | CAWSVLIPGGSYNEQFF
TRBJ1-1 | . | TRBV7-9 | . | TGTGCCAGCAGCCCCGAGGCCTCTGAAGCTTTCTTT | CASSPEASEAFF
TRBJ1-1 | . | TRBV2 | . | TGTGCCAGCAGGGACAGCGGTCCTGAAGCTTTCTTT | CASRDSGPEAFF
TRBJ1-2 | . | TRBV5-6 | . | TGTGCCAGCAGCTCCTCTGACAGGTCCAGGACGAGCTACACCTTC | CASSSSDRSRTSYTF
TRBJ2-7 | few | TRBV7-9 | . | TGTGCCAGCAGCCCCCTCGGGGGACGAGGGGACGAGCAGTACTTC | CASSPLGGRGDEQYF
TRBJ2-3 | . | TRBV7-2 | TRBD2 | TGTGCCAGCAGCTGGTCAATAGCGGGGGGGCCGCAGGATACGCAGTATTTT | CASSWSIAGGPQDTQYF
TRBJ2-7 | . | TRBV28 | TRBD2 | TGTGCCAGCAGTTCACTAGCGGAATTGCTATCCTACGAGCAGTACTTC | CASSSLAELLSYEQYF
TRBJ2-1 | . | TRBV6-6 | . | TGTGCCAGCAGTCCTGAGCGGAACAATGAGCAGTTCTTC | CASSPERNNEQFF
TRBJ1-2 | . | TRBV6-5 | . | TGTGCCAGCAGTTCGGCAGGGAGGGCGCATGGCTACACCTTC | CASSSAGRAHGYTF
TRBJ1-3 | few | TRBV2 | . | TGTGCCAGCAGGAAAACAGAAGTTGGAAACACCATATATTTT | CASRKTEVGNTIYF
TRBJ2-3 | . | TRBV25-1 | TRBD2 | TGTGCCAGCAGTGTTAGCGGGAGATTCCCAGATACGCAGTATTTT | CASSVSGRFPDTQYF
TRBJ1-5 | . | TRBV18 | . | TGTGCCAGCTCAGGGCAGTACAATCAGCCCCAGCATTTT | CASSGQYNQPQHF
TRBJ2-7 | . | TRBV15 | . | TGTGCCACCAGCAGAGAAGGGGCAGGGATGTACGAGCAGTACTTC | CATSREGAGMYEQYF
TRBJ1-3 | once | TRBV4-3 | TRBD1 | TGCGCCAGCAGCAACGGACAGGGTTCAGTCTCTGGAAACACCATATATTTT | CASSNGQGSVSGNTIYF
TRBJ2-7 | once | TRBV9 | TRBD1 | TGTGCCAGCGGGACAGGACCCTACGAGCAGTACTTC | CASGTGPYEQYF
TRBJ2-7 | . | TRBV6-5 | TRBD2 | TGTGCCAGCAGTTACTCGGGGGGGTCCTACGAGCAGTACTTC | CASSYSGGSYEQYF
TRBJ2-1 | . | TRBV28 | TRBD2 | TGTGCCAGCAAAGGACTAGCGGGACCCCGCTACAATGAGCAGTTCTTC | CASKGLAGPRYNEQFF
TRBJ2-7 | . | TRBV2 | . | TGTGCCAGCACCCCTAGGCAGGGCTCCTACGAGCAGTACTTC | CASTPRQGSYEQYF
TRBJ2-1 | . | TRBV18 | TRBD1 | TGTGCCAGCTCACCGCGGCAAGGGACAGGGGTCTACAATGAGCAGTTCTTC | CASSPRQGTGVYNEQFF
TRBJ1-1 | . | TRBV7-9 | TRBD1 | TGTGCCAGCAGCTTAGTGGTAACAGGGGGAACTGAAGCTTTCTTT | CASSLVVTGGTEAFF
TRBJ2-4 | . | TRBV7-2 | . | TGTGCCAGCAGCTTAGGCGGGATGGCCAAAAACATTCAGTACTTC | CASSLGGMAKNIQYF
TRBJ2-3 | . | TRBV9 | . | TGTGCCAGCAGCCTCAGGGGGGATTATATAGATACGCAGTATTTT | CASSLRGDYIDTQYF
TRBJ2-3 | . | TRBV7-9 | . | TGTGCCAGCAGCGGGCGGGGGCCCCGAATTAGCACAGATACGCAGTATTTT | CASSGRGPRISTDTQYF
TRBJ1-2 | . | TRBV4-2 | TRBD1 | TGTGCCAGCAGCCAACAGAGGGGTAACAGGGGGAATGGCTACACCTTC | CASSQQRGNRGNGYTF
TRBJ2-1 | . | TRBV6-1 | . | TGTGCCAGCACTGGGGGCGGGAGAAGATACAATGAGCAGTTCTTC | CASTGGGRRYNEQFF
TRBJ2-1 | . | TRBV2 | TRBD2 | TGTGCCAGCGGGACTAGCGGGAGAAATGAGCAGTTCTTC | CASGTSGRNEQFF
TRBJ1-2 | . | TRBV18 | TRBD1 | TGTGCCAGCTCACCAAGGACACTGGACAGGGACCGCTATGGCTACACCTTC | CASSPRTLDRDRYGYTF
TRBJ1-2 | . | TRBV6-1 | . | TGTGCCAGCAGGGCCCACATCGACAGCACCTATGGCTACACCTTC | CASRAHIDSTYGYTF
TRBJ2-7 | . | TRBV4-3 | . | TGCGCCAGCAGCCACGGCAGGGTCGGCTACGAGCAGTACTTC | CASSHGRVGYEQYF
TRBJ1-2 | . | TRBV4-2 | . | TGTGCCAGCAGCCAAGCCTCAGTCCGGGACACCTATGACTATGGCTACACCTTC | CASSQASVRDTYDYGYTF
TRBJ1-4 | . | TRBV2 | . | TGTGCCAGCAGTACAACAACTAATGAAAAACTGTTTTTT | CASSTTTNEKLFF
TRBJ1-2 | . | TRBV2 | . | TGTGCCAGCGATCCCGGACTCGCCGGGGGTGGCTACACCTTC | CASDPGLAGGGYTF
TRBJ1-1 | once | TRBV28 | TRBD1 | TGTGCCAGCAGGGGCCGGGGACAGGGGAACACTGAAGCTTTCTTT | CASRGRGQGNTEAFF
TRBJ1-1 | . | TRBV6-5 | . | TGTGCCAGCAGACGTAGTACTGAAGCTTTCTTT | CASRRSTEAFF
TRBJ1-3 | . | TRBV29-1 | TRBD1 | TGCAGCGTCAGAGGGGGCGCGGGAGGAAACACCATATATTTT | CSVRGGAGGNTIYF
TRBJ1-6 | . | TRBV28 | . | TGTGCCAGCAGTTACAGTCGGGGAACCTATAATTCACCCCTCCACTTT | CASSYSRGTYNSPLHF
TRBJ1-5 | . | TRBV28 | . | TGTGCCAGCAGTTTACGGGGTAGGGTTATTCAGCCCCAGCATTTT | CASSLRGRVIQPQHF
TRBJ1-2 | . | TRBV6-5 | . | TGTGCCAGCAGTGAAGTCCAGTCTTTCTATGGCTACACCTTC | CASSEVQSFYGYTF
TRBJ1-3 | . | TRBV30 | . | TGTGCCTGGACTAACTCTGGAAACACCATATATTTT | CAWTNSGNTIYF
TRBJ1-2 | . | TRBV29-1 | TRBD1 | TGCAGCGTTGATCGGCTTACAGGGGGGAGTAACTATGGCTACACCTTC | CSVDRLTGGSNYGYTF
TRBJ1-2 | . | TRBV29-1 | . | TGCAGCGTTGCTCGGCGGCTCGTGCCTGGCTACACCTTC | CSVARRLVPGYTF
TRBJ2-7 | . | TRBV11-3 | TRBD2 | TGTGCCAGCAGCTCATTAAGCGGACTAGCGGGGGAGGCCTACGAGCAGTACTTC | CASSSLSGLAGEAYEQYF
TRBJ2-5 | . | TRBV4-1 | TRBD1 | TGCGCCAGCAGCCAACCCGGGACAGGGAATGAGACCCAGTACTTC | CASSQPGTGNETQYF
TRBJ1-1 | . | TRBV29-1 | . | TGCAGCGTCACTCGGACAGAGGCTGAAGCTTTCTTT | CSVTRTEAEAFF
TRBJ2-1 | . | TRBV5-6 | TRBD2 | TGTGCCAGCAGCTTGCGGACTAGCGACCTCAATGAGCAGTTCTTC | CASSLRTSDLNEQFF
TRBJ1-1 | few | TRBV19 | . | TGTGCCAGTAGTATTGACAGAAACACTGAAGCTTTCTTT | CASSIDRNTEAFF
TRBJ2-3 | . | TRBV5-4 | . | TGTGCCAGCACTCAGGAGGTCACAGATACGCAGTATTTT | CASTQEVTDTQYF
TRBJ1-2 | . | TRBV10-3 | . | TGTGCCATCAGTGAGTCGGCGGTCAGCGGGGGCGGCTACACCTTC | CAISESAVSGGGYTF
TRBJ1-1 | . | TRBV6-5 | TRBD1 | TGTGCCAGCAGTTCCGGGACAGGGGGCATCGGTAGAAAAGCTTTCTTT | CASSSGTGGIGRKAFF
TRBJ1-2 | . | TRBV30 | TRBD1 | TGTGCCTGGACCGCAGGGACAGCTGCTCTTAACTATGGCTACACCTTC | CAWTAGTAALNYGYTF